One sample yielded the 24 T cell receptor beta chains listed below, sequenced in a study of blood T cells in healthy people across ages. Primed by a sample-barcoded 5' primer and a J-beta primer mix, a second PCR proceeded for about 7 to 11 cycles. TCRdb redid the calling of the 5' RACE reads with MiXCR, one entry per CDR3 protein. Altogether roughly 2 million distinct CDR3 sequences are present, about 50% being singletons, with the ten largest covering around 2.1%. The sequencing input was blood. Source of these receptors: a woman aged 40 to 49 in good health.

This clonotype came up once. The J gene is TRBJ2-4, the V gene TRBV2; a possible D gene is TRBD2 (6 bases). The better agreement between TRBJ2-7 and the DNA end casts doubt on the J call. The CDR3 length is 14 residues. Germline V CDR1 and CDR2: SNHLY, FYNNEI. CDR3 protein: CASSVERATYEQYF. Here the CDR3 DNA reads TGTGCCAGCAGTGTCGAGCGGGCTACCTACGAGCAGTACTTC.

The J gene is TRBJ1-5, the V gene TRBV28; 9 nucleotides line up with TRBD1. Germline loops: CDR1 MDHEN, CDR2 SYDVKM. This CDR3 has 16 residues. After removal of 1 base from V and 4 bases from J, the junction contained 5 bases not matched to a gene. CDR3 DNA sequence: TGTGCCAGCAGTTTATCCACTGGGACAGGGAATCAGCCCCAGCATTTT. Translating it yields CASSLSTGTGNQPQHF.

The rearrangement joins TRBV10-2 to TRBJ2-3; 7 positions match TRBD2. With V trimmed by 6 bases and J by 4 bases, 13 bases remained unmatched. The germline gives CDR1 WSHSY, CDR2 SAAADI. CDR3 length: 16 amino acids. Here the CDR3 reads CASSPGAGTLADTQYF. The CDR3 DNA reads TGCGCCAGCAGCCCAGGAGCGGGGACCTTGGCAGATACGCAGTATTTT.

In this sample, this clonotype turned up many times. This chain uses TRBV29-1 with TRBJ2-5, with D hard to call. The V end was cut by 3 bases, the J end by 4 bases, with 3 bases between. The CDR3 loop spans 10 amino acids. Germline CDR1 is SQVTM and CDR2 is ANQGSEA. In DNA, the CDR3 is TGCAGCGTTGAGGGAGAGACCCAGTACTTC. It codes for CSVEGETQYF.

This clonotype was recorded a few times. The chain carries TRBV14 and TRBJ2-5; no definite D call. CDR1 SGHDN and CDR2 FVKESK come from the germline V gene. This CDR3 spans 15 amino acids. Trimming removed 0 bases from V and 1 base from J, with 9 bases in between. CDR3 residues: CASSQDRTFQETQYF. The CDR3 DNA reads as TGTGCCAGCAGCCAAGATAGGACCTTCCAAGAGACCCAGTACTTC.

J is TRBJ1-1 and V is TRBV5-1, with D unclear. Germline values: CDR1 SGHRS, CDR2 YFSETQ. CDR3 size: 13 residues. V lost 7 bases, J lost 7 bases, and 17 bases lay in between. CDR3 loop: CASRTGLLNEAFF. The CDR3, as DNA: TGCGCCAGCCGGACCGGACTTTTGAATGAAGCTTTCTTT.

The chain recombines TRBV5-1 with TRBJ2-4; no reliable D call. The J call may not be correct, given that the DNA end is closer to TRBJ2-7. Germline V lookup: CDR1 SGHRS, CDR2 YFSETQ. The CDR3 loop spans 12 amino acids. CDR3 sequence reads: CASSTDDAEQYF. For the CDR3, the DNA is TGCGCCAGCAGCACGGACGACGCCGAGCAGTACTTC.

This clonotype has just a few counts. The chain joins TRBV28 to TRBJ2-7; TRBD1 is a possible D gene (6 bases). The germline V and J ends were trimmed by 3 bases and 4 bases, with 16 bases remaining between them. This CDR3 has 15 amino acids. Germline values: CDR1 MDHEN, CDR2 SYDVKM. In DNA form, the CDR3 reads TGTGCCAGCAGTTTCTGGGACACTATTCTATACGAGCAGTACTTC. As protein: CASSFWDTILYEQYF.

This chain joins TRBV3-1 and TRBJ2-2, with 9 bases that match TRBD2. V dropped 4 bases and J dropped 1; count of bases not matched to a gene: 4. CDR1 is LGHDT, CDR2 YNNKEL, per germline (reference sequence). The CDR3 is 16 amino acids. CDR3 residues: CASSLTSGLNTGELFF. Written as DNA, the CDR3 is TGTGCCAGCAGCCTGACTAGCGGATTGAACACCGGGGAGCTGTTTTTT.

J is TRBJ2-5 and V is TRBV4-3; TRBD1 agrees at 7 bases. Gene TRBJ2-7 matches the end of the DNA better, so the J call may be wrong. The CDR3 covers 15 residues. Per germline, CDR1 LGHNA and CDR2 YSLEER. The CDR3 is CASSQPRDRLYEQYF. DNA for the CDR3: TGCGCCAGCAGCCAGCCCCGGGACAGACTATACGAGCAGTACTTC.

This sequence joins TRBV9 and TRBJ2-4, with 9 positions matching TRBD1. J was trimmed by 6 bases and V by 4 bases; bases with no gene match: 11. The CDR3 totals 16 residues. Germline V lookup: CDR1 SGDLS, CDR2 YYNGEE. The CDR3 DNA sequence: TGTGCCAGCAGCCCCTGGACAGGGGTGTTGGGAAACATTCAGTACTTC. Residues: CASSPWTGVLGNIQYF.

This chain joins TRBV12-3 or TRBV12-4 and TRBJ2-1; 7 bases agree with TRBD2. The junction had 8 bases not matched to a gene; V was cut back by 8 bases and J by 7 bases. The CDR3 has 13 amino acids. DNA for the CDR3: TGTGCCAGCGGGGAGGGGATTAAGAATGAGCAGTTCTTC. The encoded protein is CASGEGIKNEQFF.

V and J are TRBV6-5 and TRBJ1-4, with D uncertain. The V and J ends lost 6 bases and 1 base respectively, with 9 bases between them. Per the germline V gene, CDR1 is MNHEY and CDR2 is SVGAGI. The CDR3 has 14 residues. The CDR3 spells CASRSGVTNEKLFF. The DNA for the CDR3 is TGTGCCAGCAGGTCTGGAGTAACTAATGAAAAACTGTTTTTT.

This clonotype appeared once. The chain combines TRBV27 with TRBJ1-5, with no clear D. The germline V and J ends were trimmed by 8 bases and 4 bases, with 15 bases remaining between them. This CDR3 spans 14 amino acids. Germline V gene data show CDR1 as MNHEY and CDR2 as SMNVEV (reference sequence). The CDR3 nucleotides are TGTGCCAGCGGCGTGTGGGCGGGGAATCAGCCCCAGCATTTT. Encoded protein: CASGVWAGNQPQHF.

This chain connects TRBV3-1 to TRBJ1-1; D gene unclear. The V gene lost 0 bases and the J gene lost 1 base, with 6 bases spanning the gap. This CDR3 spans 14 amino acids. CDR1 and CDR2 from the germline V gene are LGHDT and YNNKEL (reference sequence). The CDR3 spells CASSQENRNTEAFF. The CDR3 DNA reads TGTGCCAGCAGCCAAGAAAACAGGAACACTGAAGCTTTCTTT.

The chain combines TRBV4-3 with TRBJ1-2; D not resolved. Looked up from germline, CDR1 is LGHNA and CDR2 is YSLEER. The CDR3 is 17 residues long. V gave up 0 bases and J gave up 8 bases, with 22 bases separating them. The CDR3 nucleotides read TGCGCCAGCAGCCAAGATAGCGGGGAACCCTCGAATGGAGGCTACACCTTC. This encodes CASSQDSGEPSNGGYTF.

V usage is TRBV9 and J usage is TRBJ1-2; maybe TRBD1 (6 bases). From germline, CDR1 is SGDLS and CDR2 YYNGEE. V lost 2 bases and J lost 3, with 14 bases in between. The CDR3 covers 15 residues. The CDR3 nucleotides read TGTGCCAGCAGCGTCGGGACACTCGTCGACTATGGCTACACCTTC. It yields the protein CASSVGTLVDYGYTF.

The rearrangement joins TRBV14 to TRBJ2-7; possibly TRBD1 for D (6 bases). The J call is doubtful: the DNA matches TRBJ2-5 better. CDR1 is SGHDN, CDR2 FVKESK, per germline. The CDR3 is 13 residues long. The CDR3 DNA follows: TGTGCCAGTAGGACAGCGAGGCAAGAGACCCAGTACTTC. Its translation is CASRTARQETQYF.

The gene calls are TRBV5-1 and TRBJ1-1, with 10 positions matching TRBD1. The ends lost 5 bases at V and 1 base at J; junction bases unmatched: 11. The CDR3 loop spans 17 amino acids. Germline CDR1 is SGHRS and CDR2 is YFSETQ. The CDR3 loop reads CASRPTGTGVSNTEAFF. DNA of the CDR3: TGCGCCAGCAGACCGACCGGGACAGGGGTATCGAACACTGAAGCTTTCTTT. Looking up the rest from reference TRBV5-1 and TRBJ1-1 gives the full variable domain: KAGVTQTPRYLIKTRGQQVTLSCSPISGHRSVSWYQQTPGQGLQFLFEYFSETQRNKGNFPGRFSGRQFSNSRSEMNVSTLELGDSALYLCASRPTGTGVSNTEAFFGQGTRLTVV.

The V call is TRBV20-1, the J call TRBJ2-3; D gene uncertain. The CDR3 sequence is 14 residues long. Trimming removed 3 bases from V and 0 bases from J, with 10 bases in between. CDR1 DFQATT and CDR2 SNEGSKA come from the germline V gene (reference sequence). CDR3 nucleotide sequence: TGCAGTGCTAGTTTGGCCCTGAGCACAGATACGCAGTATTTT. As protein: CSASLALSTDTQYF.

The chain couples TRBV9 to TRBJ2-3; 12 positions agree with TRBD2. The germline V gene has CDR1 SGDLS and CDR2 YYNGEE. The CDR3 spans 16 residues. After removal of 3 bases from V and 6 bases from J, the junction contained 8 bases not matched to a gene. The CDR3 loop is CASSALAGGGKDTQYF. DNA for the CDR3: TGTGCCAGCAGCGCTCTAGCGGGGGGGGGTAAGGATACGCAGTATTTT. Drawing the rest from reference TRBV9 and TRBJ2-3, the complete variable domain is DSGVTQTPKHLITATGQRVTLRCSPRSGDLSVYWYQQSLDQGLQFLIQYYNGEERAKGNILERFSAQQFPDLHSELNLSSLELGDSALYFCASSALAGGGKDTQYFGPGTRLTVL.

The chain employs TRBV3-1 and TRBJ2-3; 7 nucleotides line up with TRBD2. The germline CDR1 and CDR2 sequences are LGHDT and YNNKEL (reference sequence). The CDR3 has 15 amino acids. The V and J ends lost 1 base and 2 bases, in that order; junction bases with no gene match: 3. CDR3 amino acids: CASSQAAGYTDTQYF. The CDR3 DNA reads as TGTGCCAGCAGCCAAGCAGCGGGGTACACAGATACGCAGTATTTT.

This clonotype was detected only a few times. The chain combines TRBV20-1 with TRBJ2-1, with 13 bases fitting TRBD2. Germline V gene sequence: CDR1 DFQATT, CDR2 SNEGSKA (reference sequence). J was trimmed by 9 bases and V by 8 bases; bases with no gene match: 7. This CDR3 is 13 amino acids long. CDR3 sequence reads: CSPVLAGGPEQFF. For the CDR3, the DNA is TGCAGTCCAGTACTAGCGGGGGGGCCTGAGCAGTTCTTC.

This chain joins TRBV12-3 or TRBV12-4 and TRBJ1-4; perhaps TRBD1 as D (6 bases). The length of the CDR3 is 14 residues. Trimming shortened V by 6 bases and J by 0 bases, and 8 bases separated the two germline ends. This chain's CDR3 is CASRQGATNEKLFF. The CDR3 DNA follows: TGTGCCAGCAGACAGGGTGCAACTAATGAAAAACTGTTTTTT.